The source of this TCR beta chain is a study of blood T cell repertoires in COVID-19 (dated by TCRdb to the early 2020s). For context, the study as a whole: The collaborator samples originated in the United States, Italy and Spain and spanned the acute and convalescent phases of COVID-19. The prospective study material was composed of cDNA or gDNA derived from T cells, B-cell-depleted T cells, or PBMCs. Deeply sampled blood TCRbeta repertoires from subjects exposed to, actively infected with, or recovered from COVID-19 were included in the dataset. The repertoires were released in a freely available public database meant as a resource for research on the immune response to SARS-CoV-2. Samples came from the ongoing ImmuneRACE study (first 160 participants) plus 1,254 subjects from 6 global collaborators. A de-identified subject ID, COVID-19 status, age in years and sex were almost always included in the sample metadata. Where available, HLA class I and class II types were taken from metadata supplied by the sample provider and were not determined by assay-based typing.

The collaborating institutions used their own protocols to collect whole blood in K2EDTA tubes. For TCRbeta analysis, collaborator samples were shipped as frozen whole blood, as isolated PBMCs, or as DNA extracted from either sample type. TCRbeta CDR3 regions were amplified from genomic DNA using the immunoSEQ Assay, a bias-controlled multiplex PCR. From the authors' description of their analysis: Within the assay, amplification of reference gene primers was used to estimate how many nucleated cells each sample contained. To quantify the absolute abundance of each unique TCRbeta CDR3 rearrangement, sequence reads were collapsed and filtered. Productive Simpson clonality was computed per sample as the square root of Simpson's diversity index over productive rearrangements. TCRdb limited this immuneACCESS table to in-frame rearrangements with V and J called. A share of clones is missing; checked studies link under half to unresolved V genes, and the rest is unexplained. Clone size and V and J calls were adopted from that table, with D and trimming inferred from the DNA. The sample table shows tens of thousands of clones, and 70% to 90% are seen once. The biggest ten clones account for 1.2% of the sample.

Regarding this clone: The clone's antigen remains unknown. No qualities accompany the bases; no much larger clone lies one base away.

The paper as a whole reports these results and caveats: How much clinical and demographic metadata was included differed by source and by participant, and the metadata was provided uncurated.

The junction shows trimming of 2 bases on V and 4 bases on J, plus 26 bases between the germline ends. The germline V gene provides CDR1 KGHSH and CDR2 LQKENI. The CDR3 runs 19 residues from the cysteine to the phenylalanine. CDR3 DNA only is kept here, 57 bases in frame from base 1. This TCR came from a man between 35 and 55 years old with acute or convalescent COVID-19. The rearranged segments are TRBV18 and TRBJ1-2, with a tentative D gene TRBD1 over 5 matching bases. The source material was peripheral blood. The DNA sequence reads TGTGCCAGCTCACCATATTTATCGGGGCGGAGGGCTTTCGGCTATGGCTACACCTTC. It is translated as CASSPYLSGRRAFGYGYTF. This CDR3, with the reference TRBV18 and TRBJ1-2 proteins standing in past its ends, gives the full variable domain NAGVMQNPRHLVRRRGQEARLRCSPMKGHSHVYWYRQLPEEGLKFMVYLQKENIIDESGMPKERFSAEFPKEGPSILRIQQVVRGDSAAYFCASSPYLSGRRAFGYGYTFGSGTRLTVV.